The source of this T cell receptor beta chain is a study of radiotherapy plus CTLA-4 blockade in lung cancer. Overall study: Objective responses emerged in under 20% of patients, and 25% to 40% attained disease control.

General study findings and limits: With interferon-beta, early dynamics of blood T cell clones were reported to best predict response. In blood, TCR clones derived from the tumor expanded after radiotherapy plus ipilimumab.

With respect to this clone: Antigen unknown.

Repertoires were generated with immunoSEQ multiplex PCR, while TCRdb's copy carries only in-frame clones and drops some. The sample records about 41,000 clones, more than 70% being singletons. Germline V gene data show CDR1 as SGHNT and CDR2 as YYREEE (reference sequence). This CDR3 contains 15 residues. V was cut by 4 bases and J by 5 bases, with 18 bases left in between. The receptor was isolated from a human donor with non-small cell lung cancer who had stable disease on radiotherapy plus ipilimumab. The genes are TRBV5-4 and TRBJ1-2; weak D call: TRBD1 (5 bases). Sequencing used peripheral blood, obtained from a patient treated with radiotherapy plus ipilimumab. In DNA form, the CDR3 reads TGTGCCAGCAGCCCGGGGCGAGACGCCGGGTATGGCTACACCTTC. Translation gives CASSPGRDAGYGYTF.